A single sample is the source of the 12 T cell receptor beta chains below, sequenced in a study of blood T cell repertoires in COVID-19. The table came from immunoSEQ multiplex PCR; TCRdb's copy has only in-frame clones and leaves some out. In the table there are around 220,000 clones, roughly 80% of which are singletons. The sample was peripheral blood. The receptors derive from a human donor in a cohort sampled during active COVID-19.

This clone was seen a single time. The chain combines TRBV10-3 with TRBJ1-2; no firm D call. This CDR3 contains 12 residues. Germline V lookup: CDR1 ENHRY, CDR2 SYGVKD. Trimming stripped 2 bases from V and 4 bases from J, with 5 bases between. As DNA, the CDR3 is TGTGCCATCAGTGAGATGCGCTATGGCTACACCTTC. It translates to CAISEMRYGYTF.

The V gene is TRBV19, the J gene TRBJ2-7, with 10 bases lining up with TRBD1. The CDR3 contains 16 residues. After removal of 6 bases from V and 5 bases from J, the junction contained 13 bases not matched to a gene. Germline V lookup: CDR1 LNHDA, CDR2 SQIVND (reference sequence). The CDR3 DNA follows: TGTGCCAGTAGCCGAAGTAAGGGACAGGGGACCAACGAGCAGTACTTC. Amino acids: CASSRSKGQGTNEQYF. The whole variable domain, remainder taken from reference TRBV19 and TRBJ2-7, is DGGITQSPKYLFRKEGQNVTLSCEQNLNHDAMYWYRQDPGQGLRLIYYSQIVNDFQKGDIAEGYSVSREKKESFPLTVTSAQKNPTAFYLCASSRSKGQGTNEQYFGPGTRLTVT.

For this clone: One junction end disagrees with the germline gene, perhaps due to a read error. This chain links TRBV7-3 with TRBJ1-1; TRBD1 agrees at 12 bases. The germline gives CDR1 SGHTA, CDR2 FQGTGA. This CDR3 region has 15 residues. The CDR3 DNA reads TGTGCCAGCAGCCTAACGGGACAGGGGGCCGGTGAAGCTTTCTTT. This translates into CASSLTGQGAGEAFF.

Relative to its sample, this clone is medium-sized (0.01 to 0.1%). The same CDR3 can be traced to other DNA sequences in this sample. This chain connects TRBV27 to TRBJ2-3; TRBD1 is a possible D gene (6 bases). The length of the CDR3 is 14 residues. Trimming removed 5 bases at V and 4 bases at J, with 13 bases between. CDR1 and CDR2 from the germline V gene are MNHEY and SMNVEV (reference sequence). The CDR3 nucleotides are TGTGCCAGCAGTGACAGGAGCGGCGCAGATACGCAGTATTTT. Translated, it gives CASSDRSGADTQYF.

This rearrangement joins TRBV6-2 or TRBV6-3 to TRBJ1-1; D is uncertain. V dropped 2 bases and J dropped 4 bases, with 11 bases sitting between them. The CDR3 covers 14 residues. The germline V gene encodes CDR1 MNHEY and CDR2 SVGEGT. The CDR3 DNA sequence: TGTGCCAGCAGTTACGGTGCCTTCGGCACTGAAGCTTTCTTT. This translates into CASSYGAFGTEAFF.

The chain links TRBV7-6 to TRBJ2-5; TRBD2 might be the D (6 bases). From germline, CDR1 is SGHVS and CDR2 FNYEAQ. This CDR3 comprises 17 residues. Trimming took off 5 bases at V and 2 bases at J, with 21 bases between the two ends. CDR3 sequence reads: CASSILRGRDFQETQYF. In DNA, the CDR3 is TGTGCCAGCAGCATTCTCCGGGGCCGGGACTTTCAAGAGACCCAGTACTTC.

As concerns this clone: With only one base between it and a far larger clone, this is likely a read error. This chain uses TRBV2 with TRBJ1-5; D uncertain. The CDR3 runs 14 residues. Trimming pared 2 bases from V and 0 bases from J, leaving 5 bases between. The germline V gene has CDR1 SNHLY and CDR2 FYNNEI. CDR3 bases: TGTGCCAGCAGTGAAAGGAGTAGCAATCAGCCCCAGCATTTT. It translates to CASSERSSNQPQHF.

This sequence joins TRBV6-6 and TRBJ2-3, with 7 nucleotides matching TRBD1. V gave up 4 bases and J gave up 2 bases; unmatched junction bases: 9. This CDR3 region has 16 residues. Per germline, CDR1 MNHNY and CDR2 SVGAGI (reference sequence). Here the CDR3 reads CASSSGTVLPTDTQYF. The CDR3 DNA reads as TGTGCCAGCAGTTCCGGGACAGTCCTCCCCACAGATACGCAGTATTTT.

CDR3 nucleotide sequence: TGCGCCAGCAGCTTGGATTCTGGCGGAACCAAGGACACTGAAGCTTTCTTT. Encoded protein: CASSLDSGGTKDTEAFF. The J gene is TRBJ1-1, the V gene TRBV5-1; no reliable D call. Trimming stripped 0 bases from V and 3 bases from J, with 18 bases between. Germline CDR1 and CDR2: SGHRS and YFSETQ. The CDR3 extends over 17 amino acids. The full variable domain, rest sourced from reference TRBV5-1 and TRBJ1-1, is KAGVTQTPRYLIKTRGQQVTLSCSPISGHRSVSWYQQTPGQGLQFLFEYFSETQRNKGNFPGRFSGRQFSNSRSEMNVSTLELGDSALYLCASSLDSGGTKDTEAFFGQGTRLTVV.

The chain joins TRBV28 to TRBJ2-7; 7 bases are shared with TRBD2. The J segment lost 0 bases and the V segment lost 3 bases, leaving 11 bases of the junction unmatched. Germline CDR1 MDHEN, CDR2 SYDVKM. CDR3 length equals 17 residues. In DNA, the CDR3 is TGTGCCAGCAGTTTCCCGAGTCTAGCGGAGAGCTCCTACGAGCAGTACTTC. This codes for CASSFPSLAESSYEQYF.

This chain links TRBV12-3 or TRBV12-4 with TRBJ2-7, with D possibly being TRBD1 (5 bases). The V and J ends lost 5 bases and 7 bases respectively, with 15 bases between them. The CDR3 has 13 residues. CDR3 region: CASSLWGPTEQYF. The DNA of the CDR3 is TGTGCCAGCAGTCTTTGGGGCCCGACAGAGCAGTACTTC.

The chain links TRBV10-3 to TRBJ2-2; possible D gene TRBD1, 7 bases. Trimming removed 2 bases at V and 4 bases at J, with 11 bases between. Germline CDR1 ENHRY, CDR2 SYGVKD. CDR3 length: 15 amino acids. The CDR3 reads CAISEAQGGTGELFF. Written as DNA, the CDR3 is TGTGCCATCAGTGAGGCTCAGGGGGGCACCGGGGAGCTGTTTTTT.